There are a few counts of the clone carrying this T cell receptor (beta chain). The V gene's germline CDR1 is LNHNV and CDR2 YYDKDF (reference sequence). The V and J ends lost 1 base and 4 bases respectively, with 16 bases between them. CDR3 size: 16 residues. Individuals drawn from about 26 US areas were about 18 to 90 years old. Participants' own reports of clinical history determined their cohort assignment. The record originates from a study of blood T cell repertoires in COVID-19. Study-level information: Samples taken during acute and convalescent COVID-19 were collected in the United States, Italy and Spain.

In the original analysis: For nucleated cells, counts were estimated from reference gene primer amplification. TCRdb's table, derived via immunoSEQ multiplex PCR, lists solely in-frame clones and lacks some. That table is the source of V, J and clone size, and D and trimming were worked out from the DNA. The sample has 180,000 or so clones; about 90% are singletons. V usage is TRBV15 and J usage is TRBJ1-2; D may be TRBD1 (5 bases). Sequenced input: PBMCs or T cells enriched from blood (not recorded which). The sequence was obtained from a human donor with acute COVID-19. The donor label of this sample is uncertain. CDR3 in DNA: TGTGCCACCAGCAGAGTCGGTAGGGGACTAGTCTATGGCTACACCTTC. This translates into CATSRVGRGLVYGYTF. The full variable domain, its missing parts supplied by reference TRBV15 and TRBJ1-2, is DAMVIQNPRYQVTQFGKPVTLSCSQTLNHNVMYWYQQKSSQAPKLLFHYYDKDFNNEADTPDNFQSRRPNTSFCFLDIRSPGLGDTAMYLCATSRVGRGLVYGYTFGSGTRLTVV.